These 10 T cell receptor beta chains were all obtained from the same sample, sequenced in a study of human T cells and chemical hapten exposure. The time point here: pre-sensitization, week 0. Described treatment: therapeutic diphenylcyclopropenone sensitization with weekly scalp DPC. TCRdb ran MiXCR on the RACE reads and lists one entry per CDR3 protein. The sample yields some 38,000 distinct CDR3 sequences, 7.5% to 8% seen once. The input for sequencing was whole blood, taken in connection with sensitization to the hapten diphenylcyclopropenone (DPC). The receptors were sampled from a woman in her 50s with alopecia areata. Some clones in this sample may be carry-over from other donors' samples.

As concerns this clonotype: A read error may account for a junction end that differs from germline. The V and J genes are TRBV7-2 and TRBJ2-1; no definite D call. CDR3 size: 15 residues. Germline V lookup: CDR1 SGHTA, CDR2 FQGNSA. The CDR3 reads CASSHGPASYDEQFF. The CDR3 DNA reads as TGTGCCAGCAGCCATGGACCAGCATCCTACGATGAGCAGTTCTTC.

This clonotype was seen repeatedly, ten times or more. The chain recombines TRBV4-2 with TRBJ2-5; 9 bases are shared with TRBD2. The CDR3 totals 15 residues. V shed 0 bases, J shed 7 bases, and the junction held 6 bases outside the gene matches. Germline V gene lookup returns CDR1 LGHNA and CDR2 YNFKEQ. CDR3 residues: CASSQDSAGGRTQYF. CDR3 DNA sequence: TGTGCCAGCAGCCAAGATAGTGCGGGAGGGAGGACCCAGTACTTC.

This clonotype has at least ten counts. The chain has TRBV20-1 and TRBJ1-3; D is unresolved. This CDR3 has 14 residues. Germline assignment: CDR1 DFQATT and CDR2 SNEGSKA (reference sequence). V dropped 3 bases and J dropped 1 base, with 10 bases sitting between them. The CDR3 DNA follows: TGCAGTGCTAGGGGCCAAAGATCTGGAAACACCATATATTTT. Encoded protein: CSARGQRSGNTIYF.

The J gene is TRBJ2-3, the V gene TRBV12-3 or TRBV12-4, with TRBD2 matching over 8 bases. CDR3 length: 12 amino acids. The junction had 7 bases not matched to a gene; V was cut back by 7 bases and J by 10 bases. The CDR3 sequence: CASNGLAISQYF. In DNA, the CDR3 is TGTGCCAGCAATGGACTAGCCATCTCGCAGTATTTT.

The chain employs TRBV12-3 or TRBV12-4 and TRBJ2-5; D is undetermined. The CDR3 runs to 11 residues. The ends were cut back, 1 base at V and 5 bases at J, with 2 bases in the middle. Here the CDR3 reads CASSLVETQYF. As DNA, the CDR3 is TGTGCCAGCAGTTTAGTTGAGACCCAGTACTTC.

J is TRBJ1-2 and V is TRBV21-1; the table assigns TRBD1, which was not confirmed against the DNA. TRBV21-1 is a pseudogene locus. The CDR3 extends over 15 amino acids. Written as DNA, the CDR3 is TGTGCCAGCAGCATACCGGGACAGTCTAACTATGGCTACACCTTC. This translates into CASSIPGQSNYGYTF.

The rearrangement links TRBV29-1 to TRBJ2-3; D is unclear. Germline values: CDR1 SQVTM, CDR2 ANQGSEA. V shed 0 bases and J shed 2 bases, with 12 bases lying between them. There are 15 residues in the CDR3. The CDR3 sequence is CSVEEVFYSTDTQYF. In DNA form, the CDR3 reads TGCAGCGTTGAAGAGGTCTTTTACTCCACAGATACGCAGTATTTT.

At least ten counts were recorded for this clonotype. This chain uses TRBV12-3 or TRBV12-4 with TRBJ2-4; TRBD1 matches 10 bases. V trimming: 6 bases; J trimming: 1 base; junction bases outside the gene matches: 3. The CDR3 is 15 amino acids. This chain's CDR3 is CASRGTGEAKNIQYF. The DNA of the CDR3 is TGTGCCAGCAGGGGGACAGGGGAGGCCAAAAACATTCAGTACTTC.

This clonotype was observed at least ten times. The V gene is TRBV4-2, the J gene TRBJ1-2; unclear D gene. Germline V gene data show CDR1 as LGHNA and CDR2 as YNFKEQ. V dropped 1 base and J dropped 3 bases, with 15 bases sitting between them. The CDR3 has 16 amino acids. The CDR3 DNA reads as TGTGCCAGCAGCCAAGTAGGACTCCCGAGGGACTATGGCTACACCTTC. This codes for CASSQVGLPRDYGYTF.

There are many counts of this clonotype. The rearrangement uses TRBV5-1 and TRBJ2-1, with TRBD2 identical over 7 bases. V shed 0 bases and J 6 bases; nucleotides not matched to a gene: 9. Looked up from germline, CDR1 is SGHRS and CDR2 is YFSETQ. The CDR3 consists of 16 residues. In DNA form, the CDR3 reads TGCGCCAGCAGCTTGGTCTCGGGAGGAGGGACCAATGAGCAGTTCTTC. Translated, it gives CASSLVSGGGTNEQFF.